The T cell receptor (beta chain) under discussion was sequenced for a study of blood T cell repertoires in COVID-19 (dated by TCRdb to about 2020). Notes on the research overall: Samples covering the acute and convalescent phases of COVID-19 were provided by collaborators in the United States, Italy and Spain. The samples were drawn from two sources: the first 160 participants of the ongoing ImmuneRACE study, and 1,000 to 1,500 subjects contributed by 6 global collaborators. Deeply sampled blood TCRbeta repertoires from subjects exposed to, actively infected with, or recovered from COVID-19 were included in the dataset. Sample metadata almost always included a de-identified subject ID, COVID-19 status, age in years and sex. The material from the prospective study consisted of cDNA or gDNA derived from T cells, B-cell-depleted T cells, or PBMCs. The repertoires were made available in a free public database intended to serve as a resource for research on the immune response to SARS-CoV-2. Where available, HLA class I and class II types were obtained from metadata supplied by the sample provider rather than from assay-based typing.

Overall study outcomes, separate from this receptor: The amount of clinical and demographic metadata varied by source and participant and was provided uncurated.

According to the germline V gene, CDR1 reads LGHNA and CDR2 reads YSLEER. The CDR3 holds 13 amino acids from the cysteine to the phenylalanine. Only the CDR3 part of the read is kept: 39 bases, read in frame from the first base. Trimming costs V 0 bases and J 8 bases, and their ends lie 10 bases apart. The immunoSEQ Assay, a bias-controlled multiplex PCR, was used to amplify TCRbeta CDR3 regions from genomic DNA. In the authors' own workflow: The number of nucleated cells in each sample was estimated by amplification of reference gene primers within the assay. Sequence reads were collapsed and filtered to measure the absolute abundance of every unique TCRbeta CDR3 rearrangement. For each sample, productive Simpson clonality was calculated as the square root of Simpson's diversity index over productive rearrangements. Not all clones reach the TCRdb copy of this immuneACCESS table, which keeps in-frame sequences only. Checked studies attribute under half of the gap to unresolved V genes and leave the rest unexplained. That table gives V, J and clone size, and the DNA gave D and trimming. This sample has over 25,000 clones in its table, and roughly 85% of those were observed once. Clones ranked in the top ten supply around 9% of the sample.

Whole blood was collected in K2EDTA tubes by collaborating institutions according to the institutions' own protocols. For TCRbeta analysis, collaborators shipped samples as frozen whole blood, isolated PBMCs, or DNA extracted from either of those sample types. As regards this clone: Its antigen has not been determined. No much larger clone is present one base from it, and per-base qualities are unavailable.

The sequenced sample was peripheral blood. The sequence links TRBV4-3 to TRBJ1-2, with no confident D gene call. The source of this sequence is an older man with active COVID-19. The DNA sequence reads TGCGCCAGCAGCCAAGAGCCCGGTCAAGGCTACACCTTC. It is translated as CASSQEPGQGYTF.